This T cell receptor beta chain was sequenced in a study of T cell repertoires in cytomegalovirus infection. In the study overall: Both CMV infection and a matching HLA type were indicated by public TCR beta signatures. General study results and limits: Identification of carriers of CMV plus the relevant HLA was achieved through cumulative public TCR beta family frequency. The ex vivo response was dominated by HLA-C-restricted CMV-specific TCR beta clonotypes.

V shed 5 bases and J 3 bases; nucleotides not matched to a gene: 8. The CDR3 is 14 residues long. Looked up from germline, CDR1 is GTSNPN and CDR2 is SVGIG (reference sequence). This clonotype was counted many times. The antigen is unknown. TCRdb processed the reads anew with MiXCR; each CDR3 protein has one entry. The sample has more than 200,000 distinct CDR3 sequences; approximately 9.1% are singletons. Specimen: PBMCs. The sequence was obtained from a human donor in good health (CMV status not recorded). Some clones in this sample may be carry-over from other donors' samples. The chain joins TRBV30 to TRBJ2-7, with 9 bases matching TRBD1. DNA for the CDR3: TGTGCCTGGGATAGAACAGGGGGCATCTACGAGCAGTACTTC. Its translation: CAWDRTGGIYEQYF.